This T cell receptor (beta chain) was obtained from a study of tumor-infiltrating lymphocytes in localized non-small cell lung cancer. Whole-study context: The cohort mixed smokers and never-smokers, several histologies, and some post-neoadjuvant-chemotherapy samples.

With regard to this clone: Its target is not known.

V lost 6 bases and J lost 11, with 13 bases in between. This CDR3 has 11 amino acids. Per germline, CDR1 MGHRA and CDR2 YSYEKL. General study findings and limits: Higher tumor T cell infiltration than in uninvolved lung was supported by TCRbeta sequencing. Available tissue quantity limited TCR sequencing to a patient subset. Different pieces of the same tissue were used for each assay.

Assay: immunoSEQ multiplex PCR; the TCRdb copy retains only in-frame clones and omits some. The sample includes a few thousand clones, roughly 78% seen only once; the top ten take about 9.1%. The source material was uninvolved lung tissue not adjacent to the tumor. This receptor was identified in a human donor with non-small cell lung cancer. V gene TRBV4-1 combines with J gene TRBJ1-1; D gene ambiguous. The CDR3 is CASSLGSLAFF. The CDR3 bases are TGCGCCAGCAGTCTAGGGTCTCTGGCTTTCTTT.